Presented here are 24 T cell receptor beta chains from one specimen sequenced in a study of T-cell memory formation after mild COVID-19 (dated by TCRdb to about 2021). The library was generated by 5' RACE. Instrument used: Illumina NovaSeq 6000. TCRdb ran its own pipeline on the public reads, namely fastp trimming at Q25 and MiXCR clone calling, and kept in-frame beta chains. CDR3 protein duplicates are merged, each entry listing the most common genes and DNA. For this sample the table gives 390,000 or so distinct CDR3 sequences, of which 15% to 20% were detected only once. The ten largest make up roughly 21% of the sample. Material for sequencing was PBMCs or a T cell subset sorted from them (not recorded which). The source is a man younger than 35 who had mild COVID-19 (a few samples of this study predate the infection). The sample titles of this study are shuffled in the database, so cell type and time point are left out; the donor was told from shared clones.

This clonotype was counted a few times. CDR3 DNA sequence: TGTGCCAGCAGTCCCCGGACGGCTACCTACGAGCAGTACTTC. It translates to CASSPRTATYEQYF. The chain has TRBV12-3 or TRBV12-4 and TRBJ2-7; no reliable D call. The CDR3 has 14 amino acids. With 5 bases removed from V and 2 bases from J, the gap between germline ends came to 13 bases.

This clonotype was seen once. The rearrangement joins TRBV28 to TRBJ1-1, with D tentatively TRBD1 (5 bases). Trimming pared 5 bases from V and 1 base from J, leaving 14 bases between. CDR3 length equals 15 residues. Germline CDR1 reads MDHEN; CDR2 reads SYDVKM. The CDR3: CASSRYRDGNTEAFF. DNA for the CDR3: TGTGCCAGCAGTCGATACCGGGACGGGAACACTGAAGCTTTCTTT.

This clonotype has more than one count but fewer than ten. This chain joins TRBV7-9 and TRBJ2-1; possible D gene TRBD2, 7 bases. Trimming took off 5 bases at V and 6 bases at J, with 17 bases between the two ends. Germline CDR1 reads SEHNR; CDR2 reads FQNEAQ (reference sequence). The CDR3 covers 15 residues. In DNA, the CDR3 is TGTGCCAGCAGCGCTACGGGGGGCACAGCCAATGAGCAGTTCTTC. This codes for CASSATGGTANEQFF.

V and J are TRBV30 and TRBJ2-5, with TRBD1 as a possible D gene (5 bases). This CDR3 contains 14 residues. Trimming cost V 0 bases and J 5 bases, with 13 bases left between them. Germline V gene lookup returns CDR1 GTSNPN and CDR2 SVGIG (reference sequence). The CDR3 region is CAWSVPGNAETQYF. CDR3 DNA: TGTGCCTGGAGTGTACCAGGGAATGCGGAGACCCAGTACTTC.

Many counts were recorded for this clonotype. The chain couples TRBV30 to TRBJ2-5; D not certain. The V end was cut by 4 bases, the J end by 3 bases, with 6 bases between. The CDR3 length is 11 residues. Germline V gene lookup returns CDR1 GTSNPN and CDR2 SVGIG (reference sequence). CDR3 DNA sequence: TGTGCCTGGAATCAGGAAGAGACCCAGTACTTC. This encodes CAWNQEETQYF. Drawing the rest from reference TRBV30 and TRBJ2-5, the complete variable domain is SQTIHQWPATLVQPVGSPLSLECTVEGTSNPNLYWYRQAAGRGLQLLFYSVGIGQISSEVPQNLSASRPQDRQFILSSKKLLLSDSGFYLCAWNQEETQYFGPGTRLLVL.

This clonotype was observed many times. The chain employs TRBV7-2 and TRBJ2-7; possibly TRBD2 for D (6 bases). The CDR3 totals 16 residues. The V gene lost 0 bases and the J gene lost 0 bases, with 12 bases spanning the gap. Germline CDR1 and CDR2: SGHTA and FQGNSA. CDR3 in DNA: TGTGCCAGCAGCTTAGCTGGACGGGGGATCTCCTACGAGCAGTACTTC. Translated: CASSLAGRGISYEQYF.

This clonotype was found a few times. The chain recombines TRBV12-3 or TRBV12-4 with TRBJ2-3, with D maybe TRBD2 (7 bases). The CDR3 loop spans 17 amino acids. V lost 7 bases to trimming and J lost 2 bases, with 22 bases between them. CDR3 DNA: TGTGCCAGCAATCCTCCGTGGGGGGGCCGGGTCACAGATACGCAGTATTTT. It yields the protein CASNPPWGGRVTDTQYF.

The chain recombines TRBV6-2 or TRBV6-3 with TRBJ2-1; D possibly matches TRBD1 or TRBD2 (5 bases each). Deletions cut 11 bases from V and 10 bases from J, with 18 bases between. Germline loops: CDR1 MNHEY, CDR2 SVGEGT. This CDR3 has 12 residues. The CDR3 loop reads CAGGLSGREQFF. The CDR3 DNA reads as TGTGCCGGGGGATTATCGGGGCGGGAGCAGTTCTTC.

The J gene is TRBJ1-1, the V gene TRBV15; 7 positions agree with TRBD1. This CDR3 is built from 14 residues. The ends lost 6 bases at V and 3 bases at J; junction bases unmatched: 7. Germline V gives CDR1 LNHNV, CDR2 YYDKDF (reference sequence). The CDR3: CATSPDRAYTEAFF. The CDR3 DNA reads TGTGCCACCAGTCCAGACAGGGCGTACACTGAAGCTTTCTTT.

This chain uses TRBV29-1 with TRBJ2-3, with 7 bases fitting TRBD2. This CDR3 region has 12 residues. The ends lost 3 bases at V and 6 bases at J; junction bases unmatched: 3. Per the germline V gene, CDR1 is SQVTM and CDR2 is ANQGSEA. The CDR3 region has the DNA TGCAGCGTTGATTACGGGGGGGATACGCAGTATTTT. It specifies CSVDYGGDTQYF.

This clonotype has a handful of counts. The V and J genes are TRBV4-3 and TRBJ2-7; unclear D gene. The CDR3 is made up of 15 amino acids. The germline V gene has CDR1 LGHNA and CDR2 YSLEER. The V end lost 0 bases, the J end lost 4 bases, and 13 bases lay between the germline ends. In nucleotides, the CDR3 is TGCGCCAGCAGCCAAGAGAGTGGTCGAGGTTACGAGCAGTACTTC. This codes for CASSQESGRGYEQYF.

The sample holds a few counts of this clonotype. The CDR3 sequence is CASIPGRGDSNEQFF. In DNA form, the CDR3 reads TGTGCCAGCATCCCTGGGCGGGGGGACTCCAATGAGCAGTTCTTC. V gene TRBV27 combines with J gene TRBJ2-1, with 8 bases fitting TRBD2. V shed 7 bases, J shed 6 bases, and the junction held 11 bases outside the gene matches. This CDR3 has 15 residues. The germline gives CDR1 MNHEY, CDR2 SMNVEV (reference sequence).

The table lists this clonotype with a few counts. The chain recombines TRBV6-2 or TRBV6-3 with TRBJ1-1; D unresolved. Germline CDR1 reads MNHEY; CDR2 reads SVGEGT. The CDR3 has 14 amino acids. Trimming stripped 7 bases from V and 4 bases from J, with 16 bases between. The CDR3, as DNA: TGTGCCAGCACCTACGGAGGCAGCTCCACTGAAGCTTTCTTT. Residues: CASTYGGSSTEAFF.

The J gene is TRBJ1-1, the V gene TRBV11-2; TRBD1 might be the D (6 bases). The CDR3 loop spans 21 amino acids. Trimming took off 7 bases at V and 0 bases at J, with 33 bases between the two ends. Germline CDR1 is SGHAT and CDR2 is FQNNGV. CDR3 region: CASTQRRVGRGVPSLNTEAFF. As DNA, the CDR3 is TGTGCCAGCACCCAAAGGAGGGTCGGCAGGGGTGTCCCCTCGTTGAACACTGAAGCTTTCTTT.

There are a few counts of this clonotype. As DNA, the CDR3 is TGTGCCAGCAGCTTTATGGATGGGAGCCTTAACACTGAAGCTTTCTTT. This sequence encodes CASSFMDGSLNTEAFF. The chain employs TRBV3-1 and TRBJ1-1; D is ambiguous. The CDR3 spans 16 residues. V gave up 5 bases and J gave up 2 bases, with 18 bases separating them. Looked up from germline, CDR1 is LGHDT and CDR2 is YNNKEL (reference sequence). The whole variable domain, remainder taken from reference TRBV3-1 and TRBJ1-1, is DTAVSQTPKYLVTQMGNDKSIKCEQNLGHDTMYWYKQDSKKFLKIMFSYNNKELIINETVPNRFSPKSPDKAHLNLHINSLELGDSAVYFCASSFMDGSLNTEAFFGQGTRLTVV.

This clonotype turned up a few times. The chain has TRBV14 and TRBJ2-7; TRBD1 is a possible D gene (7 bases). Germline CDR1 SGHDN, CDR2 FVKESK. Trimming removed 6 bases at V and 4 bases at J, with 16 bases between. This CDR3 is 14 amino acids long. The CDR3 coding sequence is TGTGCCAGCAGTCAGGGGGGTAAGGAGTACGAGCAGTACGTC. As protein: CASSQGGKEYEQYV.

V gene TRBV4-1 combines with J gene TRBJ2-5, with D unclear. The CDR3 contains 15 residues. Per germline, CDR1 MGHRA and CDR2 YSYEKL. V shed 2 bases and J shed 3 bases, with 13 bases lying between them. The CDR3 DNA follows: TGCGCCAGCAGCCAAACGAGTCGGAACGAAGAGACCCAGTACTTC. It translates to CASSQTSRNEETQYF.

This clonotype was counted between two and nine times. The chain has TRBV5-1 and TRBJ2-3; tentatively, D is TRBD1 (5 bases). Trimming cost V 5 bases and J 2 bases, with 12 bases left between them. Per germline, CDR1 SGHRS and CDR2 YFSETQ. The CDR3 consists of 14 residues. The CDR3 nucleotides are TGCGCCAGCAGTCCGGACACCCACACAGATACGCAGTATTTT. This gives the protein CASSPDTHTDTQYF.

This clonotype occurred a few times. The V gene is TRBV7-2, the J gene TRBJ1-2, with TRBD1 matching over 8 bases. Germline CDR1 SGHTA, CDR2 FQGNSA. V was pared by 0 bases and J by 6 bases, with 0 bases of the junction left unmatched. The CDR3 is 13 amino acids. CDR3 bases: TGTGCCAGCAGCTTAGCGGGACAGGATGGCTACACCTTC. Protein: CASSLAGQDGYTF.

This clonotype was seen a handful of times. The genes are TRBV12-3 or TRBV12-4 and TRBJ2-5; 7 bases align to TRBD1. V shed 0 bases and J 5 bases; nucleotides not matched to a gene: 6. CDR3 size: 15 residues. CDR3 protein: CASSLAQGVQETQYF. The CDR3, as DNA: TGTGCCAGCAGTTTAGCCCAGGGGGTCCAGGAGACCCAGTACTTC.

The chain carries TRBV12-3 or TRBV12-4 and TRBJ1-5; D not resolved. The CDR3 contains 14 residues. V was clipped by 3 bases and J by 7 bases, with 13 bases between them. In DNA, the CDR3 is TGTGCCAGCAGTTTCGGCCTCCCCCGCCAGCCCCAGCATTTT. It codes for CASSFGLPRQPQHF.

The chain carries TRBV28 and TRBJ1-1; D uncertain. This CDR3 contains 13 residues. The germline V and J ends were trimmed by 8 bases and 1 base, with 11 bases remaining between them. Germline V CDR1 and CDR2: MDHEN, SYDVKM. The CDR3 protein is CASSYTTNTEAFF. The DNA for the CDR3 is TGTGCCAGCTCTTATACCACGAACACTGAAGCTTTCTTT.

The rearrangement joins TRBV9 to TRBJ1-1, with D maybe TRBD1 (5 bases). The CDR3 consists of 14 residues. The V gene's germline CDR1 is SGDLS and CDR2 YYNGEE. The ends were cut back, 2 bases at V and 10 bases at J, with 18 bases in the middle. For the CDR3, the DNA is TGTGCCAGCAGCGTGCTGGACAACCTTGTCCCAGCTTTCTTT. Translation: CASSVLDNLVPAFF.

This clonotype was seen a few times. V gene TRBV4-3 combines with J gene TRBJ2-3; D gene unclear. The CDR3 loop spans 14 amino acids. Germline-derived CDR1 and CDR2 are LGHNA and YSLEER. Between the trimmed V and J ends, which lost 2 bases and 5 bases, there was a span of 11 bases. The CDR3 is CASSQNSVRDTQYF. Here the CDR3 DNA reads TGCGCCAGCAGCCAAAACTCGGTCAGAGATACGCAGTATTTT.